This T cell receptor beta chain was sequenced during a study of blood T cell repertoires in COVID-19. Study details: Samples came from the United States, Italy and Spain, spanning acute and convalescent COVID-19. Sample material is recorded as cDNA or gDNA derived from T cells, B-cell-depleted T cells, or PBMCs.

The trim removed 4 bases at V and 2 bases at J, leaving 7 bases unmatched. CDR3 size: 16 residues. The germline V gene encodes CDR1 ENHRY and CDR2 SYGVKD. In the original processing: Reference gene primer amplification in the assay estimated nucleated cell counts. Assay used: immunoSEQ multiplex PCR; TCRdb lists only in-frame clones, some missing. V and J calls and clone size follow that table, whereas D and trimming were derived from the DNA. The data contain 300,000 to 350,000 clones, around 90% of them singletons. The sequencing sample was made of peripheral blood. The source of this sequence is a man aged 18 to 29 with active or convalescent COVID-19. The chain couples TRBV10-3 to TRBJ2-2; TRBD1 agrees at 7 bases. The CDR3 nucleotides are TGTGCCATCAGTGGAACCTGGGACAGTAACACCGGGGAGCTGTTTTTT. Amino acids: CAISGTWDSNTGELFF.